These 8 T cell receptor beta chains were sequenced from one sample in a study of blood T cell repertoires in COVID-19. Clones were read by immunoSEQ multiplex PCR, and TCRdb kept only the in-frame ones, dropping some. The repertoire holds about 54,000 clones, just over 90% seen once, with under 9% in the top ten. The sample taken for sequencing was peripheral blood. These TCRs come from a middle-aged woman with active COVID-19.

J is TRBJ2-2 and V is TRBV11-2, with D possibly being TRBD1 (5 bases). V dropped 7 bases and J dropped 0 bases, with 12 bases sitting between them. The germline CDR1 and CDR2 sequences are SGHAT and FQNNGV. The CDR3 loop spans 15 amino acids. The CDR3 here is CASTWGSANTGELFF. Written as DNA, the CDR3 is TGTGCCAGCACCTGGGGCAGTGCGAACACCGGGGAGCTGTTTTTT.

The chain combines TRBV28 with TRBJ1-2; weak D call: TRBD1 (5 bases). Germline loops: CDR1 MDHEN, CDR2 SYDVKM. Trimming left V 5 bases short and J 8 bases short, with 12 bases between. CDR3 length: 12 amino acids. This chain's CDR3 is CASSQRQLGYTF. CDR3 nucleotides: TGTGCCAGCAGTCAAAGACAGTTAGGCTACACCTTC.

This clone showed up just once. The chain uses TRBV4-2 and TRBJ1-2; 7 bases are a match to TRBD1. This CDR3 has 16 residues. Germline assignment: CDR1 LGHNA and CDR2 YNFKEQ. The J segment lost 1 base and the V segment lost 3 bases, leaving 8 bases of the junction unmatched. The CDR3 DNA follows: TGTGCCAGCAGCCACTCCCCGGGACAGCTTAACTATGGCTACACCTTC. Encoded protein: CASSHSPGQLNYGYTF.

This clone has only one observation. The gene calls are TRBV7-9 and TRBJ1-5; D is perhaps TRBD1 (5 bases). Germline V gives CDR1 SEHNR, CDR2 FQNEAQ (reference sequence). This CDR3 region has 15 residues. The V end lost 0 bases, the J end lost 4 bases, and 10 bases lay between the germline ends. CDR3 DNA: TGTGCCAGCAGCTTAGCCGGACGGGGGAATCAGCCCCAGCATTTT. This sequence encodes CASSLAGRGNQPQHF.

The chain links TRBV5-6 to TRBJ1-1; TRBD1 aligns across 10 bases. In germline, CDR1 is SGHDT, CDR2 YYEEEE. The CDR3 extends over 17 amino acids. V lost 6 bases to trimming and J lost 4 bases; unmatched junction nucleotides: 15. As DNA, the CDR3 is TGTGCCAGCACCTATCGAGGGACAGGGGTCGGCGGCACTGAAGCTTTCTTT. It codes for CASTYRGTGVGGTEAFF.

CDR3 sequence reads: CASSVQNPGLYGYTF. CDR3 nucleotides: TGTGCCAGCAGTGTTCAGAACCCAGGGTTGTATGGCTACACCTTC. This sequence joins TRBV2 and TRBJ1-2, with a tentative D call TRBD1 (5 bases). The CDR3 is made up of 15 amino acids. The germline V and J ends were trimmed by 4 bases and 5 bases, with 17 bases remaining between them. The germline V gene has CDR1 SNHLY and CDR2 FYNNEI. Combining the CDR3 with reference TRBV2 and TRBJ1-2 gives the whole variable domain EPEVTQTPSHQVTQMGQEVILRCVPISNHLYFYWYRQILGQKVEFLVSFYNNEISEKSEIFDDQFSVERPDGSNFTLKIRSTKLEDSAMYFCASSVQNPGLYGYTFGSGTRLTVV.

The chain has TRBV24-1 and TRBJ2-3; 12 nucleotides align to TRBD2. The germline V gene has CDR1 KGHDR and CDR2 SFDVKD. The trim removed 2 bases at V and 8 bases at J, leaving 7 bases unmatched. The CDR3 runs 16 residues. This CDR3 reads CATSDSSSGGAGTQYF. As DNA, the CDR3 is TGTGCCACCAGTGATTCCTCTAGCGGGGGGGCCGGTACGCAGTATTTT.

CDR3 nucleotides: TGTGCCAGCAGCCGACGGGGACTAGCGGACTACGAGCAGTACTTC. It specifies CASSRRGLADYEQYF. V is TRBV6-2 or TRBV6-3 and J is TRBJ2-7, with TRBD2 matching 11 bases. Germline-derived CDR1 and CDR2 are MNHEY and SVGEGT. The CDR3 consists of 15 residues. V trimming: 6 bases; J trimming: 3 bases; junction bases outside the gene matches: 7.